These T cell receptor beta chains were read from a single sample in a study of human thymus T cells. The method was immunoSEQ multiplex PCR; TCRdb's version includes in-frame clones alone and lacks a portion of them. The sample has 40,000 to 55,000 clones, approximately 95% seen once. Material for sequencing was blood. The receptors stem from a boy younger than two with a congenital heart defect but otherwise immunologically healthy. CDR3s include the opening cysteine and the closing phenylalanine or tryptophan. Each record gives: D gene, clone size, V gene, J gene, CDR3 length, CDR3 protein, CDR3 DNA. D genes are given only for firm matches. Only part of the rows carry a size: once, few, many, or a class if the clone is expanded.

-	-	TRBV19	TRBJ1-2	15	CASSIDNDEGYGYTF	TGTGCCAGTAGTATAGATAATGACGAGGGCTATGGCTACACCTTC
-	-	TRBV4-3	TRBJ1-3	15	CASSQGRSLGNTIYF	TGCGCCAGCAGCCAGGGCCGGAGCCTTGGAAACACCATATATTTT
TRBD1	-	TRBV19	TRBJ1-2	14	CASSRGQGTYGYTF	TGTGCCAGTAGTAGGGGACAGGGTACCTATGGCTACACCTTC
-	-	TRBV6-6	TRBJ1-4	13	CASRDLGWEKLFF	TGTGCCAGCAGGGACCTAGGGTGGGAAAAACTGTTTTTT
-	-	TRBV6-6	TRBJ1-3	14	CASSFGSSGNTIYF	TGTGCCAGCAGTTTCGGATCCTCTGGAAACACCATATATTTT
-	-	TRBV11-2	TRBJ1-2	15	CASSPDDRTSYGYTF	TGTGCCAGCAGCCCTGACGACAGGACCTCCTATGGCTACACCTTC
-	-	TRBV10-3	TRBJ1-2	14	CAISRTETNYGYTF	TGTGCCATCAGTCGGACTGAAACTAACTATGGCTACACCTTC
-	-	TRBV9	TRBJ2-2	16	CASSAYVLPNTGELFF	TGTGCCAGCAGCGCCTACGTCCTCCCGAACACCGGGGAGCTGTTTTTT
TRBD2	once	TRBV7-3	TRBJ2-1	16	CASSFSGTSSYNEQFF	TGTGCCAGCAGCTTTTCCGGGACTAGCTCCTACAATGAGCAGTTCTTC
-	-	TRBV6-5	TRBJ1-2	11	CASSSYYGYTF	TGTGCCAGCAGTTCTTACTATGGCTACACCTTC
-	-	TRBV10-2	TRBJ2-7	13	CASREQPQTGQYF	TGCGCCAGCAGAGAACAGCCCCAAACGGGGCAGTACTTC
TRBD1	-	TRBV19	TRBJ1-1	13	CASSYRGSTEAFF	TGTGCCAGTAGTTACAGGGGGTCTACTGAAGCTTTCTTT
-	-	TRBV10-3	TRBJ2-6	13	CAIGASGANVLTF	TGTGCCATCGGGGCCTCTGGGGCCAACGTCCTGACTTTC
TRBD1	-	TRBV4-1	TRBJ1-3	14	CASSAQGYGNTIYF	TGCGCCAGCAGCGCACAGGGGTATGGAAACACCATATATTTT
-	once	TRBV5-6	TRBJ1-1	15	CASSLVDRPNTEAFF	TGTGCCAGCAGCTTAGTTGACAGACCGAACACTGAAGCTTTCTTT
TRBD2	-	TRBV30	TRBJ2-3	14	CAWSGLAGTDTQYF	TGTGCCTGGAGTGGACTAGCGGGGACAGATACGCAGTATTTT
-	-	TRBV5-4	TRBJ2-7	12	CASSLTGYEQYF	TGTGCCAGCAGCTTGACAGGGTACGAGCAGTACTTC
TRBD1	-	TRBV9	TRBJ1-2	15	CASSPSQGADYGYTF	TGTGCCAGCAGCCCGTCACAGGGGGCGGACTATGGCTACACCTTC
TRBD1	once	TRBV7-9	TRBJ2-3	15	CASKRGDREYDTQYF	TGTGCCAGCAAAAGGGGAGACAGGGAGTACGATACGCAGTATTTT
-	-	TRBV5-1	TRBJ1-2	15	CASSLVPGILYGYTF	TGCGCCAGCAGCTTGGTTCCGGGGATCCTCTATGGCTACACCTTC
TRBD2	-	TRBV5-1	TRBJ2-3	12	CASSRGGNAQYF	TGCGCCAGCAGCCGCGGGGGGAACGCGCAGTATTTT
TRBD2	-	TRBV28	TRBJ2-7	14	CASSLIGGAYEQYF	TGTGCCAGCAGTTTGATCGGGGGGGCCTACGAGCAGTACTTC
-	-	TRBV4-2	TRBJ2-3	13	CASSQALEDTQYF	TGTGCCAGCAGCCAAGCCCTCGAAGATACGCAGTATTTT
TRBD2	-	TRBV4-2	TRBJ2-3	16	CASSQGGLAGIGTQYF	TGTGCCAGCAGCCAAGGGGGACTAGCGGGTATCGGTACGCAGTATTTT
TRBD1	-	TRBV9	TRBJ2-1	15	CASSVEGARYNEQFF	TGTGCCAGCAGCGTAGAGGGGGCCCGATACAATGAGCAGTTCTTC